The 6 T cell receptor beta chains presented below share a single source sample, sequenced in a study of blood T cell repertoires in COVID-19. TCRdb keeps only in-frame clones here, not all; method: immunoSEQ multiplex PCR. The top ten hold just over 7% of the sample, which has around 320,000 clones, around 85% seen once. The material sequenced was peripheral blood. Source of these receptors: a human donor in a cohort sampled during active COVID-19.

This clone was found once. This sequence joins TRBV30 and TRBJ1-5, with 7 bases identical to TRBD1. The CDR3 is 12 amino acids. The germline gives CDR1 GTSNPN, CDR2 SVGIG (reference sequence). Trimming took 7 bases from V and 6 from J; bases not matched to a gene: 6. For the CDR3, the DNA is TGTGCCTCATCGACAGGGAGTCAGCCCCAGCATTTT. Encoded protein: CASSTGSQPQHF.

The chain uses TRBV7-7 and TRBJ2-1; D perhaps matches TRBD2 (5 bases). Trimming left V 1 base short and J 8 bases short, with 24 bases between. Germline V gene lookup returns CDR1 SSHAT and CDR2 FNYEAQ (reference sequence). The length of the CDR3 is 18 residues. The CDR3, as DNA: TGTGCCAGCAGCTTAGTGAGCCGGGATGTGTGGTCGGTGGATGAGCAGTTCTTC. Translated: CASSLVSRDVWSVDEQFF.

The V and J genes are TRBV25-1 and TRBJ2-7; D is uncertain. Germline CDR1 and CDR2: MGHDK and SYGVNS. The CDR3 sequence is 13 residues long. Trimming took 2 bases from V and 7 from J, leaving 12 bases between them. The chain's CDR3 is CASSETVTREQYF. CDR3 nucleotide sequence: TGTGCCAGCAGTGAAACAGTGACCCGGGAGCAGTACTTC.

This clone was seen more than once but under ten times. CDR3 bases: TGTGCCAGCAGCTTAAGCGGCTACGAGCAGTACTTC. Protein product: CASSLSGYEQYF. The V call is TRBV7-9, the J call TRBJ2-7; perhaps TRBD2 as D (5 bases). Deletions cut 2 bases from V and 3 bases from J, with 5 bases between. The CDR3 is made up of 12 amino acids. Germline loops: CDR1 SEHNR, CDR2 FQNEAQ (reference sequence).

The V gene is TRBV12-5, the J gene TRBJ1-1; D may be TRBD1 (5 bases). Germline lookup yields CDR1 LGHNT and CDR2 FRNRAP. V lost 5 bases and J lost 0, with 19 bases in between. CDR3 length: 17 residues. The CDR3 protein is CASGPADKIFMNTEAFF. In DNA form, the CDR3 reads TGTGCTAGTGGTCCTGCGGACAAAATATTCATGAACACTGAAGCTTTCTTT.

This sequence joins TRBV24-1 and TRBJ2-7, with D maybe TRBD2 (5 bases). With 5 bases removed from V and 0 bases from J, the gap between germline ends came to 7 bases. This CDR3 spans 13 amino acids. CDR1 and CDR2 (germline): KGHDR, SFDVKD. The CDR3 sequence is CATSAGDSYEQYF. CDR3 nucleotide sequence: TGTGCCACCAGTGCCGGGGACTCCTACGAGCAGTACTTC.